This T cell receptor beta chain is drawn from a study of molecular identifiers for immune sequencing clone quantification. Study-level results: Identical barcode-sharing TCR molecules could lead to underestimated sizes for highly expanded clones. Clones above 20 RNA copies held over 97% of effector molecules, under 1% in naive cells.

This clonotype was seen repeatedly, ten times or more. Its cognate antigen is unknown. The CDR3 runs 11 residues. CDR1 is SQVTM and CDR2 is ANQGSEA in the germline V gene. The V and J ends lost 1 base and 5 bases respectively, with 5 bases between them. Bulk libraries came from a prior protocol with listed TCR primers. TCRdb fed the PCR reads into MiXCR, producing one record per CDR3 protein. The data show 100,000 or so distinct CDR3 sequences, around 20% seen once. Sorting defined naive CD8 T cells as CD8+CD4-CCR7+CD45RA+. The gene calls are TRBV29-1 and TRBJ2-5; D remains unclear. Sequencing used naive CD8+ T cells from blood, with Jurkat cell RNA spiked in. Documented subset: FACS-sorted CD8+CD4-CCR7+CD45RA+ naive T cells. This receptor was taken from a human donor in good health. Some libraries in this study had Jurkat cell RNA spiked in. Here the CDR3 reads CSVEGSETQYF. The CDR3 DNA reads as TGCAGCGTTGAAGGATCCGAGACCCAGTACTTC.